The 30 T cell receptor beta chains below come from one sample, sequenced in a study of cytomegalovirus exposure and HLA in healthy donors. PCR used 60 Vbeta primers and 13 Jbeta primers. TCRdb's copy holds only in-frame clones and misses some; the assay was immunoSEQ multiplex PCR. The sample carries about 110,000 clones, approximately 80% recorded once. Sequences were obtained from PBMCs. The receptors stem from a young woman in good health and CMV-seronegative.

This clone was seen just once. The J gene is TRBJ2-3, the V gene TRBV9; a weak D match, TRBD1 (6 bases). This CDR3 has 16 amino acids. CDR1 is SGDLS, CDR2 YYNGEE, per germline. V was trimmed by 1 base and J by 3 bases, leaving 15 bases between them. In DNA form, the CDR3 reads TGTGCCAGCAGCGTAAGGCCAGGGGATCGAACAGATACGCAGTATTTT. Its protein is CASSVRPGDRTDTQYF.

The chain carries TRBV23-1 and TRBJ1-6; D may be TRBD1 (5 bases). TRBV23-1 is labeled an ORF, and its function is uncertain. The CDR3 extends over 16 amino acids. V lost 4 bases and J 10 bases, leaving 20 bases between the germline ends. The CDR3, as DNA: TGCGCCAGCAGTCCTGGGCCGACAGAAACAAGATCACCCCTCCACTTT. Protein: CASSPGPTETRSPLHF.

This chain connects TRBV4-3 to TRBJ2-1; TRBD1 is a possible D gene (6 bases). V lost 0 bases and J lost 3, with 9 bases in between. The CDR3 is 15 residues long. Germline assignment: CDR1 LGHNA and CDR2 YSLEER. The CDR3 protein is CASSQDGQSYNEQFF. CDR3 DNA: TGCGCCAGCAGCCAAGATGGACAGAGCTACAATGAGCAGTTCTTC.

The J gene is TRBJ1-3, the V gene TRBV6-1; TRBD1 is a possible D gene (5 bases). The CDR3 runs to 12 residues. Per germline, CDR1 MNHNS and CDR2 SASEGT. V shed 10 bases and J shed 4 bases, with 11 bases lying between them. The CDR3 nucleotides read TGTGCCACCAGGGAGGGAGGAAACACCATATATTTT. Amino acids: CATREGGNTIYF.

The CDR3 DNA is TGCAGCGCCAGGAGCGGGGGGGCGGATACGCAGTATTTT. Its translation is CSARSGGADTQYF. The gene calls are TRBV29-1 and TRBJ2-3, with 10 nucleotides matching TRBD2. V was pared by 7 bases and J by 6 bases, with 7 bases of the junction left unmatched. Germline loops: CDR1 SQVTM, CDR2 ANQGSEA. The CDR3 sequence is 13 residues long.

This clone was seen only a few times. With a far larger clone one base away, a read error is the likely cause. Other nucleotide sequences in the sample specify the same CDR3. V usage is TRBV5-1 and J usage is TRBJ1-1, with a possible D match to TRBD1 (5 bases). CDR1 and CDR2 (germline): SGHRS, YFSETQ. V lost 0 bases, J lost 5 bases, and 14 bases lay in between. This CDR3 is 15 amino acids long. The CDR3 DNA is TGCGCCAGCAGCTTGGTAGGGGAAGTTAAGACTGAAGCTTTCTTT. Amino acid sequence: CASSLVGEVKTEAFF.

The chain is built from TRBV5-6 and TRBJ2-5; TRBD2 matches 13 bases. CDR1 SGHDT and CDR2 YYEEEE come from the germline V gene. The V and J ends lost 4 bases and 3 bases, in that order; junction bases with no gene match: 6. CDR3 length: 16 residues. The CDR3 loop reads CASSQGLAGEKETQYF. As DNA, the CDR3 is TGTGCCAGCAGCCAAGGACTAGCGGGAGAGAAAGAGACCCAGTACTTC.

The chain carries TRBV7-8 and TRBJ2-3, with 8 bases identical to TRBD1. This CDR3 contains 17 residues. In germline, CDR1 is SGHVS, CDR2 FQNEAQ. Germline trimming cut 5 bases from V and 0 bases from J; bases unmatched to any gene: 10. CDR3 DNA sequence: TGTGCCAGCAGCCTCCGGACAGGGAGTATGAGCACAGATACGCAGTATTTT. Its translation is CASSLRTGSMSTDTQYF.

Of note for this clone: Other DNA sequences in the same sample also yield this CDR3. The chain joins TRBV18 to TRBJ2-1, with 15 bases lining up with TRBD2. The junction had 4 bases not matched to a gene; V was cut back by 4 bases and J by 0 bases. Germline V gene lookup returns CDR1 KGHSH and CDR2 LQKENI. The CDR3 length is 18 residues. CDR3 in amino acids: CASSHSGLAGGSYNEQFF. The CDR3 coding sequence is TGTGCCAGCTCACACTCGGGACTAGCGGGAGGCTCCTACAATGAGCAGTTCTTC.

The CDR3 sequence: CASTIGGTGRIFAFF. The CDR3 DNA is TGTGCCAGTACCATAGGTGGGACAGGGAGAATTTTTGCTTTCTTT. V usage is TRBV19 and J usage is TRBJ1-1; 9 bases agree with TRBD1. This CDR3 is 15 amino acids long. Germline V gives CDR1 LNHDA, CDR2 SQIVND (reference sequence). V shed 7 bases and J 11 bases; nucleotides not matched to a gene: 17.

Note on this clone: This same CDR3 is encoded by further DNA sequences in the sample. This chain joins TRBV27 and TRBJ2-5; 13 bases align to TRBD2. Germline loops: CDR1 MNHEY, CDR2 SMNVEV (reference sequence). The CDR3 runs 16 residues. Trimming at V came to 5 bases and at J to 5 bases, leaving 8 bases not matched to a gene. The chain's CDR3 is CASSPRGLAGLETQYF. CDR3 nucleotides: TGTGCCAGCAGTCCCCGGGGACTAGCGGGACTTGAGACCCAGTACTTC.

The V call is TRBV27, the J call TRBJ1-4, with 9 bases lining up with TRBD1. The V gene's germline CDR1 is MNHEY and CDR2 SMNVEV (reference sequence). With V trimmed by 5 bases and J by 8 bases, 12 bases remained unmatched. This CDR3 has 16 amino acids. The CDR3 coding sequence is TGTGCCAGCAGTCCCCTCGGACAGGGGTTAGGGGAAAAACTGTTTTTT. It is translated as CASSPLGQGLGEKLFF.

The chain carries TRBV12-5 and TRBJ2-1; D is perhaps TRBD1 (6 bases). CDR1 and CDR2 from the germline V gene are LGHNT and FRNRAP. V gave up 8 bases and J gave up 9 bases, with 11 bases separating them. This CDR3 has 11 residues. The CDR3: CASRGYGEQFF. The CDR3 DNA reads TGTGCTAGTAGGGGGTACGGTGAGCAGTTCTTC.

The gene calls are TRBV28 and TRBJ2-7; a weak D match, TRBD1 (5 bases). The CDR3 is 11 residues long. Germline-derived CDR1 and CDR2 are MDHEN and SYDVKM. The ends were cut back, 9 bases at V and 3 bases at J, with 9 bases in the middle. CDR3: CASDQGYEQYF. In nucleotides, the CDR3 is TGTGCCAGTGACCAGGGCTACGAGCAGTACTTC.

The V call is TRBV18, the J call TRBJ1-2; 9 positions match TRBD1. Germline CDR1 reads KGHSH; CDR2 reads LQKENI. This CDR3 has 14 amino acids. The J segment lost 8 bases and the V segment lost 3 bases, leaving 7 bases of the junction unmatched. The CDR3 is CASSPSRTGEGYTF. The CDR3 coding sequence is TGTGCCAGCTCACCCTCCAGGACAGGGGAAGGCTACACCTTC.

The chain is built from TRBV28 and TRBJ1-4, with a weak D call TRBD1 (5 bases). V was cut by 4 bases and J by 15 bases, with 15 bases left in between. This CDR3 region has 12 residues. Germline CDR1 and CDR2: MDHEN and SYDVKM. CDR3 in DNA: TGTGCCAGCAGTTCCAGGGCGGTTTGGATGTTTTTT. Its translation: CASSSRAVWMFF.

The CDR3 loop reads CASSPGTDYEQYF. The CDR3 DNA is TGTGCCAGTAGTCCCGGGACAGACTACGAGCAGTACTTC. The chain couples TRBV19 to TRBJ2-7; TRBD1 agrees at 7 bases. Germline V lookup: CDR1 LNHDA, CDR2 SQIVND (reference sequence). With 5 bases clipped from V and 3 bases from J, the junction kept 4 bases outside the gene matches. CDR3 length: 13 residues.

This chain's CDR3 is CASSRNPQDRGGEKLFF. The CDR3 nucleotides read TGTGCCAGCAGCCGGAACCCCCAGGACAGGGGAGGAGAAAAACTGTTTTTT. This sequence joins TRBV4-2 and TRBJ1-4, with TRBD1 identical over 9 bases. From germline, CDR1 is LGHNA and CDR2 YNFKEQ. With 4 bases clipped from V and 8 bases from J, the junction kept 14 bases outside the gene matches. This CDR3 contains 17 residues.

Only one count was recorded for this clone. The DNA for the CDR3 is TGTGCCAGCAGGGGGGTAGTAGGACAGGTCTACACTGAAGCTTTCTTT. Its protein product is CASRGVVGQVYTEAFF. V usage is TRBV7-9 and J usage is TRBJ1-1; 7 nucleotides align to TRBD1. V shed 6 bases and J 3 bases; nucleotides not matched to a gene: 13. The CDR3 totals 16 residues. Per germline, CDR1 SEHNR and CDR2 FQNEAQ (reference sequence).

Only one count was recorded for this clone. This sequence joins TRBV2 and TRBJ2-2, with 8 positions matching TRBD1. J gave up 4 bases and V 7 bases, and 8 bases lay outside the gene matches. The CDR3 extends over 15 amino acids. Germline loops: CDR1 SNHLY, CDR2 FYNNEI. CDR3 nucleotide sequence: TGTGCCAGCATTTGGGACAGGCGGAGCACCGGGGAGCTGTTTTTT. Translation: CASIWDRRSTGELFF.

V is TRBV30 and J is TRBJ2-1; 13 bases align to TRBD2. J gave up 6 bases and V 2 bases, and 4 bases lay outside the gene matches. The germline CDR1 and CDR2 sequences are GTSNPN and SVGIG (reference sequence). This CDR3 region has 15 residues. The DNA for the CDR3 is TGTGCCTGGAGTACCGGACTAGCGGGGGTCAATGAGCAGTTCTTC. This gives the protein CAWSTGLAGVNEQFF.

This clone is medium-sized within its sample. The chain has TRBV4-2 and TRBJ2-3; 8 bases align to TRBD2. Germline CDR1 is LGHNA and CDR2 is YNFKEQ. The junction had 6 bases not matched to a gene; V was cut back by 0 bases and J by 4 bases. The CDR3 totals 16 residues. The CDR3 DNA sequence: TGTGCCAGCAGCCAAGATAGAAGCGGGGGTGCAGATACGCAGTATTTT. Its protein is CASSQDRSGGADTQYF.

The chain couples TRBV11-3 to TRBJ2-2; TRBD2 matches at 9 bases. This CDR3 spans 15 amino acids. Looked up from germline, CDR1 is SGHNT and CDR2 is YENEEA. With V trimmed by 3 bases and J by 7 bases, 6 bases remained unmatched. The CDR3 is CASSFGGGAVGELFF. CDR3 nucleotides: TGTGCCAGCAGCTTCGGCGGGGGGGCCGTCGGGGAGCTGTTTTTT.

This clone has a handful of counts. This sample also contains other DNA sequences that code for the same CDR3. The chain combines TRBV6-1 with TRBJ2-4; tentatively, D is TRBD1 (7 bases). Deletions cut 1 base from V and 3 bases from J, with 13 bases between. The CDR3 loop spans 16 amino acids. Germline V CDR1 and CDR2: MNHNS, SASEGT. CDR3 region: CASSEVAGGGKNIQYF. The DNA for the CDR3 is TGTGCCAGCAGTGAAGTGGCAGGGGGAGGCAAAAACATTCAGTACTTC.

The chain couples TRBV15 to TRBJ2-3; D unclear. This CDR3 is built from 13 residues. V lost 8 bases and J lost 0, with 9 bases in between. Germline loops: CDR1 LNHNV, CDR2 YYDKDF (reference sequence). The DNA for the CDR3 is TGTGCCACCTTGAAGGAGAGCACAGATACGCAGTATTTT. Translated, it gives CATLKESTDTQYF.

The chain couples TRBV11-2 to TRBJ1-2, with a weak D call TRBD1 (5 bases). Germline V CDR1 and CDR2: SGHAT, FQNNGV. V dropped 6 bases and J dropped 2 bases, with 16 bases sitting between them. The CDR3 is 15 residues long. The CDR3, as DNA: TGTGCCAGCAGTACAGAACAGGCGAACAACTATGGCTACACCTTC. It translates to CASSTEQANNYGYTF.

The chain couples TRBV2 to TRBJ2-1, with D possibly TRBD1 on 6 matching bases. Germline CDR1 reads SNHLY; CDR2 reads FYNNEI. Trimming left V 2 bases short and J 7 bases short, with 9 bases between. The CDR3 is 13 amino acids. The chain's CDR3 is CASSEWTDNEQFF. CDR3 nucleotides: TGTGCCAGCAGTGAATGGACAGATAATGAGCAGTTCTTC. The full variable domain, its missing parts supplied by reference TRBV2 and TRBJ2-1, is EPEVTQTPSHQVTQMGQEVILRCVPISNHLYFYWYRQILGQKVEFLVSFYNNEISEKSEIFDDQFSVERPDGSNFTLKIRSTKLEDSAMYFCASSEWTDNEQFFGPGTRLTVL.

V is TRBV4-1 and J is TRBJ2-5; TRBD2 aligns across 8 bases. CDR3 length: 15 amino acids. Germline V lookup: CDR1 MGHRA, CDR2 YSYEKL. The V gene end was trimmed by 1 base and the J gene end by 11 bases; junction bases not matched to a gene: 12. The CDR3 DNA reads as TGCGCCAGCAGCCAAGGTAGGGCGGGAGGCGGTGAGCAGTACTTC. It yields the protein CASSQGRAGGGEQYF.

The chain joins TRBV11-3 to TRBJ2-4, with TRBD1 matching over 7 bases. Trimming took 1 base from V and 2 from J; bases not matched to a gene: 2. CDR1 is SGHNT, CDR2 YENEEA, per germline. The CDR3 loop spans 15 amino acids. CDR3 DNA sequence: TGTGCCAGCAGCTTAGCACAGGGGTCCAAAAACATTCAGTACTTC. Translation gives CASSLAQGSKNIQYF.

The V gene is TRBV19, the J gene TRBJ2-1; 14 bases align to TRBD2. V lost 5 bases to trimming and J lost 6 bases; unmatched junction nucleotides: 3. Germline values: CDR1 LNHDA, CDR2 SQIVND (reference sequence). The CDR3 totals 15 residues. This chain's CDR3 is CASSWTSGGLNEQFF. CDR3 nucleotide sequence: TGTGCCAGTAGTTGGACTAGCGGGGGGCTCAATGAGCAGTTCTTC.